This TCR beta chain emerged from a study of T cell clones after liver transplantation. About the research overall: Timepoints were pre-transplant, pre-withdrawal, and after withdrawal was completed or failed. Findings and limits, study-wide: A larger donor-reactive than third-party decline suggested partial antigen-specific deletion.

Worth noting for this clone: What it binds is not known.

Measured with immunoSEQ multiplex PCR; TCRdb has only the in-frame clones, and not every one. The table has roughly 73,000 clones, about four fifths seen once. Trimming removed 1 base from V and 5 bases from J, with 12 bases in between. The length of the CDR3 is 15 residues. Germline V gene data show CDR1 as MNHEY and CDR2 as SMNVEV (reference sequence). This TCR was sampled from a human donor who received a liver transplant. This chain uses TRBV27 with TRBJ2-1; no reliable D call. The material sequenced was CD4+ T cells from blood, taken before liver transplant. CDR3 in DNA: TGTGCCAGCAGTTTATTTGGTAGTCGGGACAATGAGCAGTTCTTC. Translating it yields CASSLFGSRDNEQFF.